This T cell receptor (beta chain) was sequenced in a study of T cell responses to AZD1222 COVID-19 vaccine (dated by TCRdb to 2020 to 2022). General notes on the study: A total of about 250 trial participants underwent TCR sequencing, of whom roughly 210 had received two doses of AZD1222 and around 25 had received two doses of the MenACWY control vaccine. Enrollment into the trials was organized by age into subgroups of 18-55, 56-69 and 70-plus years, and those subgroups contained approximately 150, 30 and 60 TCR-sequenced participants, respectively.

For this clone: The antigen this receptor binds is unknown. No qualities accompany the bases; no much larger clone lies one base away.

The CDR3 regions of human TCRbeta chains were subjected to immunosequencing. In the paper's pipeline: TCRs in the repertoires were compared against a reference library of SARS-CoV-2-specific TCRs that had been generated with the MIRA antigen-specificity platform. Breadth was defined as the fraction of unique TCRs that were SARS-CoV-2-associated. Depth was defined as the fraction of total T cells that were SARS-CoV-2-associated. Using the MIRA data, each spike-specific TCR was mapped to the spike region that the TCR reacts to and placed in a CD4 or CD8 class. Log10-transformed breadth and depth values were compared by one-way ANOVA with Sidak's multiple comparisons tests. TCRdb limited this immuneACCESS table to in-frame rearrangements with V and J called. A share of clones is missing; checked studies link under half to unresolved V genes, and the rest is unexplained. The V and J calls and the clone size are those of that table, but D and trimming were determined from the DNA. The table for this sample lists about 120,000 clones; approximately 86% of them were counted only once. Under 3% of the sample is held by the ten biggest clonotypes.

V and J are truncated by 7 bases and 0 bases respectively, leaving an intervening sequence of 12 bases. For CDR1 and CDR2, the germline V gene lists MNHEY and SVGAGI. From the cysteine through the phenylalanine, the CDR3 covers 14 amino acids. Only the CDR3 part of the read is kept: 42 bases, read in frame from the first base. The sample's time point label is to be understood as: about 28 days (+/-7) after the second vaccine dose. Because spike-specific TCR depth and breadth did not differ between the two schedules, AZD1222 recipients who got a second dose at roughly 4 weeks were pooled with those who got a second dose at roughly 12 weeks. Vaccinee samples came from UK trials COV001 and COV002, including a single-blind randomized controlled phase 2/3 trial of AZD1222 (ChAdOx1 nCoV-19) in healthy adults. For TCRbeta chain sequencing, PBMC samples were collected from trial participants at day 0 and at day 28 after the second dose.

The study at large found these results: Reportedly, close to half of the unique spike-specific TCRs recognized epitopes lying outside the regions that are mutated in the B.1.351 and B.1.1.7 variants. No day 14 peak-response samples were available, so repertoires were characterized only after the peak T cell response. Conclusions about previously exposed vaccinees are limited because only six or seven AZD1222 recipients were SARS-CoV-2 seropositive at baseline. After two AZD1222 doses, spike-specific TCR breadth and depth were significantly higher than at day 0 and than in MenACWY recipients. Most participants were white British and females outnumbered males, and the authors suggested that clonal diversity may have been underestimated. In the small 56-69-year group, the increase in depth fell short of significance, most likely because of low power. Vaccine-associated CD4 TCRs spanned the whole spike protein, with dominant responses in regions 160-218 and 743-854.

The chain uses TRBV6-5 and TRBJ1-2, with a weak D call of TRBD1 (6 bases match). The TCR originated in an adult who received the AZD1222 COVID-19 vaccine. The specimen was peripheral blood, collected 28 days after the second AZD1222 dose. The encoded CDR3 is CASKTRTANYGYTF. The DNA is TGTGCCAGCAAGACGCGGACAGCTAACTATGGCTACACCTTC.